The 17 T cell receptor beta chains reported below all come from one sample, sequenced in a study of blood T cell repertoires in COVID-19. The repertoire was sequenced with immunoSEQ multiplex PCR; TCRdb's copy has only in-frame clones and lacks some. The sample carries about 320,000 clones, 85% recorded once. The sequenced sample was peripheral blood. The receptors were sampled from a human donor in a cohort sampled during active COVID-19.

The CDR3 sequence: CASSVQGEWGYNEQFF. The CDR3 DNA reads TGTGCCAGTAGTGTCCAGGGTGAATGGGGATACAATGAGCAGTTCTTC. The chain couples TRBV19 to TRBJ2-1; a possible D gene is TRBD1 (5 bases). The CDR3 has 16 amino acids. The V gene lost 5 bases and the J gene lost 4 bases, with 18 bases spanning the gap. Germline assignment: CDR1 LNHDA and CDR2 SQIVND (reference sequence). Based on the CDR3 plus reference TRBV19 and TRBJ2-1, the full variable domain is DGGITQSPKYLFRKEGQNVTLSCEQNLNHDAMYWYRQDPGQGLRLIYYSQIVNDFQKGDIAEGYSVSREKKESFPLTVTSAQKNPTAFYLCASSVQGEWGYNEQFFGPGTRLTVL.

The rearrangement links TRBV24-1 to TRBJ2-3; the D gene is possibly TRBD1 (5 bases). Looked up from germline, CDR1 is KGHDR and CDR2 is SFDVKD. The germline V and J ends were trimmed by 4 bases and 7 bases, with 11 bases remaining between them. This CDR3 is 13 amino acids long. CDR3 amino acids: CATSEFDSHTQYF. The DNA for the CDR3 is TGTGCCACCAGTGAATTCGACAGTCATACGCAGTATTTT.

The chain recombines TRBV27 with TRBJ2-3; TRBD2 matches 7 bases. This CDR3 is 16 amino acids long. The germline V gene encodes CDR1 MNHEY and CDR2 SMNVEV (reference sequence). Losses at the gene ends were 6 bases for V and 3 bases for J; bases not matched to a gene: 12. The CDR3 nucleotides are TGTGCCAGCAGGCCCCTTGGGGGGGGACCTACAGATACGCAGTATTTT. As protein: CASRPLGGGPTDTQYF.

The V call is TRBV2, the J call TRBJ1-1; D remains ambiguous. The germline gives CDR1 SNHLY, CDR2 FYNNEI. V was cut by 2 bases and J by 2 bases, with 9 bases left in between. This CDR3 contains 14 residues. CDR3: CASSEMYSNTEAFF. The CDR3 DNA reads as TGTGCCAGCAGTGAAATGTATTCCAACACTGAAGCTTTCTTT.

The J gene is TRBJ2-2, the V gene TRBV11-2; 7 positions match TRBD1. With V trimmed by 1 base and J by 4 bases, 9 bases remained unmatched. This CDR3 has 17 residues. Germline V gene data show CDR1 as SGHAT and CDR2 as FQNNGV. In nucleotides, the CDR3 is TGTGCCAGCAGCTTAGTCGGGACAGATAAATCCACCGGGGAGCTGTTTTTT. It yields the protein CASSLVGTDKSTGELFF.

This clone was detected only a few times. The chain carries TRBV27 and TRBJ1-1; 9 bases line up with TRBD1. The J segment lost 2 bases and the V segment lost 5 bases, leaving 12 bases of the junction unmatched. In germline, CDR1 is MNHEY, CDR2 SMNVEV (reference sequence). The length of the CDR3 is 17 residues. CDR3 sequence (DNA): TGTGCCAGCAGTCTCCGACCGGGACAGGGACTAAACACTGAAGCTTTCTTT. It specifies CASSLRPGQGLNTEAFF.

This chain links TRBV24-1 with TRBJ1-5, with TRBD1 as a possible D gene (5 bases). This CDR3 is 15 amino acids long. The V gene lost 4 bases and the J gene lost 3 bases, with 12 bases spanning the gap. Germline CDR1 is KGHDR and CDR2 is SFDVKD. Written as DNA, the CDR3 is TGTGCCACCAGTGACGGCAGGGTGTACAATCAGCCCCAGCATTTT. Translating it yields CATSDGRVYNQPQHF.

The gene calls are TRBV4-2 and TRBJ2-7; D not resolved. Germline loops: CDR1 LGHNA, CDR2 YNFKEQ. This CDR3 has 13 residues. V lost 3 bases and J lost 2, with 8 bases in between. In nucleotides, the CDR3 is TGTGCCAGCAGCCATTACGAGGCCTACGAGCAGTACTTC. It yields the protein CASSHYEAYEQYF.

The chain recombines TRBV5-4 with TRBJ2-3, with TRBD2 identical over 8 bases. The CDR3 is 17 amino acids. In germline, CDR1 is SGHNT, CDR2 YYREEE (reference sequence). The V and J ends lost 0 bases and 5 bases, in that order; junction bases with no gene match: 11. The DNA of the CDR3 is TGTGCCAGCAGCTTGGGCCCCGGGGCTAGCGGGTTAGATACGCAGTATTTT. The encoded protein is CASSLGPGASGLDTQYF.

The chain combines TRBV5-1 with TRBJ2-3; TRBD2 is a possible D gene (5 bases). Germline V gene sequence: CDR1 SGHRS, CDR2 YFSETQ. The CDR3 is made up of 15 amino acids. Trimming pared 5 bases from V and 0 bases from J, leaving 13 bases between. Here the CDR3 reads CASSWSGPSTDTQYF. The CDR3 DNA reads TGCGCCAGCAGTTGGAGCGGTCCTAGCACAGATACGCAGTATTTT.

The chain links TRBV4-1 to TRBJ2-7, with 9 bases that match TRBD1. With V trimmed by 4 bases and J by 5 bases, 9 bases remained unmatched. The CDR3 covers 15 residues. CDR1 and CDR2 from the germline V gene are MGHRA and YSYEKL. The CDR3 loop is CASSPNRGRIDEQYF. CDR3 DNA: TGCGCCAGCAGCCCAAACAGGGGGCGTATCGACGAGCAGTACTTC.

The J gene is TRBJ2-7, the V gene TRBV25-1, with 8 bases fitting TRBD1. V lost 7 bases and J lost 3; bases outside the gene matches: 8. Germline CDR1 reads MGHDK; CDR2 reads SYGVNS. This CDR3 is 14 amino acids long. The CDR3 is CASTRTGLVYEQYF. DNA for the CDR3: TGTGCCAGCACCCGGACAGGGTTAGTCTACGAGCAGTACTTC.

The chain joins TRBV5-3 to TRBJ1-1; D remains unclear. TRBV5-3 qualifies as an ORF whose function is uncertain. V was trimmed by 5 bases and J by 11 bases, leaving 16 bases between them. There are 12 residues in the CDR3. The CDR3 sequence: CARSYTGRLAFF. In DNA form, the CDR3 reads TGTGCCAGAAGTTACACCGGGAGGTTGGCTTTCTTT.

The V and J genes are TRBV3-1 (or the pseudogene TRBV3-2) and TRBJ2-1; 8 nucleotides match TRBD2. This CDR3 region has 17 residues. Germline V gives CDR1 LGHDT, CDR2 YNNKEL (reference sequence). J gave up 8 bases and V 0 bases, and 12 bases lay outside the gene matches. The CDR3, as DNA: TGTGCCAGCAGCCAAGAAGTGGGGCGGGGGGTGTTGGATGAGCAGTTCTTC. It yields the protein CASSQEVGRGVLDEQFF.

The chain has TRBV7-9 and TRBJ1-6; D gene unclear. The CDR3 length is 13 residues. CDR1 is SEHNR and CDR2 is FQNEAQ in the germline V gene (reference sequence). Trimming left V 1 base short and J 8 bases short, with 6 bases between. CDR3 sequence reads: CASSLGADSPLHF. The CDR3, as DNA: TGTGCCAGCAGCTTAGGAGCTGATTCACCCCTCCACTTT.

This rearrangement joins TRBV2 to TRBJ1-1; tentatively, D is TRBD1 (5 bases). V dropped 1 base and J dropped 8 bases, with 20 bases sitting between them. The germline V gene encodes CDR1 SNHLY and CDR2 FYNNEI. The CDR3 contains 16 residues. The CDR3 sequence is CASSEVSFRVTLEAFF. CDR3 bases: TGTGCCAGCAGTGAAGTATCTTTCAGGGTCACCTTAGAAGCTTTCTTT.

The chain combines TRBV4-2 with TRBJ2-5; 10 bases line up with TRBD2. Losses at the gene ends were 0 bases for V and 4 bases for J; bases not matched to a gene: 11. Germline loops: CDR1 LGHNA, CDR2 YNFKEQ. This CDR3 has 18 residues. CDR3 sequence (DNA): TGTGCCAGCAGCCAAGAAGGTCTTAGCGGGGGGTTTTCAGAGACCCAGTACTTC. Translated: CASSQEGLSGGFSETQYF.